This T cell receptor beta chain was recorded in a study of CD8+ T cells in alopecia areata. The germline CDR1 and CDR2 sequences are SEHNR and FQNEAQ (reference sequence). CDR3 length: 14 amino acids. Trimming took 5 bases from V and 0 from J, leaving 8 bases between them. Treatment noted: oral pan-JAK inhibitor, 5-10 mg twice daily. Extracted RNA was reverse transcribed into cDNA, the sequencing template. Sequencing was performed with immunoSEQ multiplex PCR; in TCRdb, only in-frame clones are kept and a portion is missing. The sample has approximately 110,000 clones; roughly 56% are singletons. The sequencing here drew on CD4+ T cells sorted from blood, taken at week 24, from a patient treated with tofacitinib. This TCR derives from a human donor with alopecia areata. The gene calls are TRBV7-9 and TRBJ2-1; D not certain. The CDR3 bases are TGTGCCAGCAGCGGACGATACTCCTACAATGAGCAGTTCTTC. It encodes CASSGRYSYNEQFF.